This TCR beta chain was sequenced in a study of sequential checkpoint blockade in melanoma. Study at large: DNA from over 80 pretreatment tumor samples underwent TCRβ immunosequencing. Notes on the study in general: T-cell fraction and clonality followed PD-L1 and CD8+ counts, not mutational load. Patients with week-13 increases in T-cell fraction and clonality benefited about 30 times more often.

Trimming cost V 4 bases and J 3 bases; bases outside gene matches: 8. The V gene's germline CDR1 is SGHRS and CDR2 YFSETQ. The CDR3 sequence is 15 residues long. Assay: immunoSEQ multiplex PCR; the TCRdb copy retains only in-frame clones and omits some. The table records 6,200 or so clones, approximately 21% of them present only once. Regarding this clone: Its antigen is unknown.

Indicated treatment: randomized to nivolumab then ipilimumab (arm A) or the reverse (arm B). The chain uses TRBV5-1 and TRBJ1-2; 8 bases map to TRBD1. This receptor was taken from a human donor with melanoma. Source: tumor tissue (inferred from file names), taken from a patient given nivolumab and ipilimumab in sequence. CDR3 in amino acids: CASSTSGQADYGYTF. The CDR3 region has the DNA TGCGCCAGCAGCACCTCGGGACAGGCTGACTATGGCTACACCTTC.